Presented here are 10 T cell receptor beta chains from one specimen sequenced in a study of T cell responses to AZD1222 COVID-19 vaccine. Only in-frame clones appear in the TCRdb table, and some are missing; sequencing was by immunoSEQ multiplex PCR. The data contain 90,000 to 120,000 clones, 70% to 90% of them singletons. The sample here was peripheral blood, taken 28 days after the second AZD1222 dose. The origin of the receptors is an adult who received the AZD1222 COVID-19 vaccine.

The chain is built from TRBV6-5 and TRBJ2-7; weak D call: TRBD1 (5 bases). V dropped 6 bases and J dropped 2 bases, with 14 bases sitting between them. The germline V gene has CDR1 MNHEY and CDR2 SVGAGI. The CDR3 has 14 amino acids. This chain's CDR3 is CASSPGWVTYEQYF. Written as DNA, the CDR3 is TGTGCCAGCAGCCCAGGGTGGGTTACCTACGAGCAGTACTTC.

The CDR3 sequence is CASSSIQGFSSGNTIYF. The CDR3, as DNA: TGTGCCAGCAGCTCCATACAGGGATTTAGCTCTGGAAACACCATATATTTT. J is TRBJ1-3 and V is TRBV28; tentatively, D is TRBD1 (6 bases). There are 17 residues in the CDR3. V was pared by 6 bases and J by 0 bases, with 18 bases between. Germline V gene lookup returns CDR1 MDHEN and CDR2 SYDVKM.

This clone was found once. This chain uses TRBV25-1 with TRBJ1-4, with 7 bases identical to TRBD1. This CDR3 region has 13 residues. V was clipped by 7 bases and J by 3 bases; unmatched bases: 2. From germline, CDR1 is MGHDK and CDR2 SYGVNS. DNA of the CDR3: TGTGCCAGCACCGGGACAGCTAATGAAAAACTGTTTTTT. Encoded protein: CASTGTANEKLFF.

This clone was found once. The chain has TRBV6-5 and TRBJ1-1; 8 bases line up with TRBD1. V shed 6 bases and J 2 bases; nucleotides not matched to a gene: 8. From germline, CDR1 is MNHEY and CDR2 SVGAGI. The CDR3 runs 15 residues. This CDR3 reads CASSPTGTGNTEAFF. For the CDR3, the DNA is TGTGCCAGCAGCCCAACCGGGACAGGAAACACTGAAGCTTTCTTT.

The chain recombines TRBV4-3 with TRBJ2-7, with D tentatively TRBD1 (5 bases). The CDR3 runs 15 residues. Germline lookup yields CDR1 LGHNA and CDR2 YSLEER. Trimming stripped 0 bases from V and 4 bases from J, with 13 bases between. CDR3 coding DNA: TGCGCCAGCAGCCAAGATCCGGCAGGGTTTTACGAGCAGTACTTC. Protein sequence: CASSQDPAGFYEQYF.

This clone appeared a single time. V gene TRBV2 combines with J gene TRBJ2-7, with D perhaps TRBD2 (6 bases). Germline V gives CDR1 SNHLY, CDR2 FYNNEI. Trimming left V 3 bases short and J 4 bases short, with 13 bases between. There are 14 residues in the CDR3. The CDR3 region is CASSEGPRGYEQYF. DNA of the CDR3: TGTGCCAGCAGTGAGGGACCGCGGGGTTACGAGCAGTACTTC.

CDR3 amino acids: CASSQDAAGSGNTIYF. In DNA form, the CDR3 reads TGTGCCAGCAGCCAAGATGCGGCAGGCTCTGGAAACACCATATATTTT. V is TRBV4-2 and J is TRBJ1-3; D unclear. V was clipped by 0 bases and J by 0 bases, with 9 bases between them. CDR3 length equals 16 residues. Germline CDR1 LGHNA, CDR2 YNFKEQ.

V gene TRBV11-2 combines with J gene TRBJ2-1, with D hard to call. Germline CDR1 SGHAT, CDR2 FQNNGV. V was cut by 2 bases and J by 7 bases, with 12 bases left in between. The length of the CDR3 is 14 residues. The CDR3 loop reads CASSLRARGNEQFF. The CDR3 nucleotides read TGTGCCAGCAGCTTAAGGGCCCGAGGAAATGAGCAGTTCTTC.

This sequence joins TRBV6-5 and TRBJ2-5, with unresolved D. This CDR3 has 14 residues. The germline V gene encodes CDR1 MNHEY and CDR2 SVGAGI. Between the trimmed V and J ends, which lost 6 bases and 5 bases, there was a span of 16 bases. DNA of the CDR3: TGTGCCAGCAGCTCCCGCCTCCCCCGGGAGACCCAGTACTTC. Translating it yields CASSSRLPRETQYF.

Only one count was recorded for this clone. This chain uses TRBV24-1 with TRBJ2-2, with TRBD1 matching over 8 bases. In germline, CDR1 is KGHDR, CDR2 SFDVKD. The CDR3 sequence is 17 residues long. V lost 2 bases, J lost 5 bases, and 9 bases stayed unmatched. This CDR3 reads CATSDSDRGGRTGELFF. DNA of the CDR3: TGTGCCACCAGTGATTCAGACAGGGGTGGTAGGACCGGGGAGCTGTTTTTT.